This passage covers 20 T cell receptor beta chains from one sample sequenced in a study of T-cell memory formation after mild COVID-19. One entry per CDR3 protein, called by TCRdb with MiXCR from the 5' RACE reads. Seen here are some 13,000 distinct CDR3 sequences, about 12% observed once, and the top ten hold under 50%. Sequenced: PBMCs or a T cell subset sorted from them (not recorded which). The source of these receptors is an adult woman who had mild COVID-19 (a few samples of this study predate the infection). Cell type and time point are not known.

This clonotype was recorded at least ten times. The chain combines TRBV7-7 with TRBJ2-5, with 8 bases lining up with TRBD2. The length of the CDR3 is 16 residues. Germline lookup yields CDR1 SSHAT and CDR2 FNYEAQ (reference sequence). V lost 5 bases to trimming and J lost 0 bases; unmatched junction nucleotides: 8. CDR3 amino acids: CASSLGPGGYQETQYF. For the CDR3, the DNA is TGTGCCAGCAGCCTAGGGCCGGGAGGGTACCAAGAGACCCAGTACTTC.

Many counts were recorded for this clonotype. The chain carries TRBV5-1 and TRBJ2-5, with 8 nucleotides matching TRBD1. Trimming cost V 5 bases and J 2 bases; bases outside gene matches: 5. Germline CDR1 reads SGHRS; CDR2 reads YFSETQ. The CDR3 covers 14 residues. CDR3 DNA sequence: TGCGCCAGCAGAGTCCAGGGGGCACAAGAGACCCAGTACTTC. Protein sequence: CASRVQGAQETQYF.

This clonotype was detected ten times or more. The chain links TRBV6-2 or TRBV6-3 to TRBJ1-2; perhaps TRBD1 as D (5 bases). CDR3 length: 15 amino acids. Per the germline V gene, CDR1 is MNHEY and CDR2 is SVGEGT. The ends were cut back, 0 bases at V and 4 bases at J, with 12 bases in the middle. In nucleotides, the CDR3 is TGTGCCAGCAGTTACTCGATTCAGGGCCCCTATGGCTACACCTTC. Its protein is CASSYSIQGPYGYTF.

This clonotype has at least ten counts. The chain uses TRBV6-2 or TRBV6-3 and TRBJ2-7; D not resolved. The germline V gene encodes CDR1 MNHEY and CDR2 SVGEGT. The CDR3 has 14 residues. Trimming took 7 bases from V and 0 from J, leaving 13 bases between them. The CDR3 coding sequence is TGTGCCAGCACCTATGGGCTAAGCTCCTACGAGCAGTACTTC. Translated, it gives CASTYGLSSYEQYF.

This clonotype was observed at least ten times. The CDR3 nucleotides are TGTGCCAGCAGTTACTCGCCGATACCGCATAAAACGAACACCGGGGAGCTGTTTTTT. This gives the protein CASSYSPIPHKTNTGELFF. This chain links TRBV6-5 with TRBJ2-2; D not certain. Trimming pared 0 bases from V and 0 bases from J, leaving 17 bases between. Germline V gives CDR1 MNHEY, CDR2 SVGAGI. The CDR3 consists of 19 residues.

This clonotype ranks as medium-sized. The CDR3 DNA is TGTGCCAGCAGCCAACGGGGGGGGCAAACTGAAGCTTTCTTT. It is translated as CASSQRGGQTEAFF. This chain uses TRBV14 with TRBJ1-1; D perhaps matches TRBD1 (6 bases). This CDR3 region has 14 residues. The germline V gene encodes CDR1 SGHDN and CDR2 FVKESK. V gave up 2 bases and J gave up 5 bases, with 12 bases separating them.

This clonotype was detected many times. This chain connects TRBV3-1 to TRBJ1-1, with 9 bases fitting TRBD1. In germline, CDR1 is LGHDT, CDR2 YNNKEL (reference sequence). After removal of 3 bases from V and 4 bases from J, the junction contained 6 bases not matched to a gene. The CDR3 sequence is 15 residues long. The CDR3 DNA is TGTGCCAGCAGCCAGCTCCCGGGACAGGGCACTGAAGCTTTCTTT. Encoded protein: CASSQLPGQGTEAFF.

This clonotype was observed many times. The gene calls are TRBV7-4 and TRBJ1-1; tentatively, D is TRBD1 (6 bases). This CDR3 is 17 amino acids long. The germline V gene has CDR1 SGHVT and CDR2 SQSDAQ. The V and J ends lost 1 base and 4 bases respectively, with 19 bases between them. The DNA of the CDR3 is TGTGCCAGCAGCTTAGTACAAAAAGGTCAGGGGTGCACTGAAGCTTTCTTT. Translation: CASSLVQKGQGCTEAFF.

Ten or more counts support this clonotype. The V gene is TRBV7-9, the J gene TRBJ1-4, with TRBD1 matching over 8 bases. V shed 5 bases, J shed 7 bases, and the junction held 12 bases outside the gene matches. Per the germline V gene, CDR1 is SEHNR and CDR2 is FQNEAQ (reference sequence). The CDR3 has 16 amino acids. CDR3 DNA: TGTGCCAGCAGCGTGGATGGTTCAGGGGGCGGTGAAAAACTGTTTTTT. Its translation is CASSVDGSGGGEKLFF.

This clonotype was seen ten or more times. This rearrangement joins TRBV27 to TRBJ1-1; the D gene is possibly TRBD1 (5 bases). V shed 3 bases and J shed 0 bases, with 11 bases lying between them. The germline V gene encodes CDR1 MNHEY and CDR2 SMNVEV (reference sequence). The CDR3 length is 15 residues. In DNA form, the CDR3 reads TGTGCCAGCAGTTTCATCCCGGGACTGAACACTGAAGCTTTCTTT. Residues: CASSFIPGLNTEAFF.

This clonotype has ten or more counts. The chain uses TRBV12-3 or TRBV12-4 and TRBJ2-3, with a possible D match to TRBD2 (6 bases). Deletions cut 3 bases from V and 3 bases from J, with 13 bases between. The CDR3 totals 15 residues. CDR3 amino acids: CASSFGGGGTDTQYF. For the CDR3, the DNA is TGTGCCAGCAGTTTTGGGGGAGGAGGTACAGATACGCAGTATTTT.

This clonotype was detected ten times or more. The chain carries TRBV7-2 and TRBJ2-3; 8 bases agree with TRBD2. The germline gives CDR1 SGHTA, CDR2 FQGNSA. J lost 1 base, V lost 1 base, and 10 bases had no gene match. The CDR3 contains 18 residues. The CDR3 nucleotides read TGTGCCAGCAGCTTAGGGCCCCGGGAGGGTTTTCGCACAGATACGCAGTATTTT. Its protein product is CASSLGPREGFRTDTQYF.

This clonotype was counted ten times or more. The chain recombines TRBV7-2 with TRBJ2-6; the D is unclear. V lost 1 base and J 0 bases, leaving 4 bases between the germline ends. The CDR3 is made up of 15 amino acids. Per germline, CDR1 SGHTA and CDR2 FQGNSA. CDR3 nucleotides: TGTGCCAGCAGCTTAGAGCGCTCTGGGGCCAACGTCCTGACTTTC. This encodes CASSLERSGANVLTF.

This clonotype showed up many times. This sequence joins TRBV7-6 and TRBJ1-6; D might be TRBD1 (5 bases). Germline V gene sequence: CDR1 SGHVS, CDR2 FNYEAQ. The V gene lost 1 base and the J gene lost 9 bases, with 16 bases spanning the gap. The CDR3 has 16 amino acids. In DNA form, the CDR3 reads TGTGCCAGCAGCTTAGGGTCGGGGACCGATTTTTCACCCCTCCACTTT. Its protein product is CASSLGSGTDFSPLHF.

On this clonotype itself: One base away lies a much larger clone, so this may be a sequencing read error. The chain links TRBV20-1 to TRBJ1-1; 7 nucleotides agree with TRBD1. This CDR3 is built from 14 residues. Looked up from germline, CDR1 is DFQATT and CDR2 is SNEGSKA (reference sequence). The CDR3 nucleotides read TGCAGGGCCCTGCGGAGGGGGCGAGGGACTGAAGCTTTCTTT. It specifies CRALRRGRGTEAFF.

This clonotype was seen ten or more times. The V and J genes are TRBV3-1 and TRBJ2-4; possible D gene TRBD1, 5 bases. The CDR3 loop spans 17 amino acids. Trimming left V 3 bases short and J 5 bases short, with 20 bases between. Germline assignment: CDR1 LGHDT and CDR2 YNNKEL (reference sequence). CDR3 coding DNA: TGTGCCAGCAGCCACTCCCTCGACAGCTGGGTTGAAAACATTCAGTACTTC. Residues: CASSHSLDSWVENIQYF.

This clonotype has ten or more counts. The V and J genes are TRBV12-3 or TRBV12-4 and TRBJ1-1, with D possibly matching TRBD1 (5 bases). V lost 2 bases to trimming and J lost 2 bases, with 9 bases between them. CDR3 length equals 14 residues. As DNA, the CDR3 is TGTGCCAGCAGTTTATCAGGGATCAACACTGAAGCTTTCTTT. Protein sequence: CASSLSGINTEAFF.

In its sample, this clonotype was seen many times. The chain employs TRBV5-1 and TRBJ1-3; D call uncertain. CDR1 and CDR2 from the germline V gene are SGHRS and YFSETQ. This CDR3 has 16 amino acids. The V and J ends lost 4 bases and 4 bases respectively, with 18 bases between them. The CDR3 loop is CASSRYSPVAGNTIYF. The CDR3, as DNA: TGCGCCAGCAGCCGCTACTCGCCTGTCGCGGGAAACACCATATATTTT.

This clonotype was counted ten times or more. V is TRBV14 and J is TRBJ1-5, with D perhaps TRBD1 (6 bases). The ends were cut back, 1 base at V and 3 bases at J, with 13 bases in the middle. Germline values: CDR1 SGHDN, CDR2 FVKESK. This CDR3 contains 16 residues. CDR3 amino acids: CASSQGWGGPNQPQHF. CDR3 bases: TGTGCCAGCAGCCAAGGCTGGGGGGGGCCCAATCAGCCCCAGCATTTT. The full variable domain, rest sourced from reference TRBV14 and TRBJ1-5, is EAGVTQFPSHSVIEKGQTVTLRCDPISGHDNLYWYRRVMGKEIKFLLHFVKESKQDESGMPNNRFLAERTGGTYSTLKVQPAELEDSGVYFCASSQGWGGPNQPQHFGDGTRLSIL.

This clonotype was counted ten times or more. The chain joins TRBV10-3 to TRBJ2-1, with TRBD2 as a possible D gene (5 bases). This CDR3 is built from 13 residues. CDR1 and CDR2 (germline): ENHRY, SYGVKD. With 6 bases removed from V and 6 bases from J, the gap between germline ends came to 12 bases. CDR3 bases: TGTGCCATCAGGTCCCCGGGGTTCAATGAGCAGTTCTTC. Protein sequence: CAIRSPGFNEQFF.